Listed below are T cell receptor beta chains from one sample, sequenced in a study of blood T cell repertoires in COVID-19. Generated by immunoSEQ multiplex PCR, the TCRdb table keeps only in-frame clones and is missing some. This table holds some 190,000 clones, around 80% found once. Source material: peripheral blood. Receptors originate from a woman between 45 and 65 years old with acute or convalescent COVID-19. Both conserved end residues are trimmed from each CDR3. Each record gives: CDR3 length, V gene, J gene, CDR3 protein.

15,TRBV18,TRBJ1-3,ASSPRSQGGSGNTIY
14,TRBV29-1,TRBJ1-5,SVGGQGDNTGQPQH
12,TRBV11-3,TRBJ2-7,ASSLRGPSYEQY
12,TRBV6-1,TRBJ1-6,ASSESRGNSPLH
13,TRBV10-3,TRBJ2-1,AISSRAGGPGEQF
13,TRBV18,TRBJ2-1,ASSPTWAQGNEQF
11,TRBV4-1,TRBJ2-1,ASSTTGVNEQF
12,TRBV7-2,TRBJ2-7,ASSSRKGNYEQY
11,TRBV30,TRBJ2-7,AWSVTTAYEQY
12,TRBV18,TRBJ2-7,ASSPLTVNYEQY
13,TRBV10-2,TRBJ1-3,ASILDRGDGNTIY
12,TRBV27,TRBJ1-4,ASKPSGGLEKLF
14,TRBV5-1,TRBJ2-2,ASSFSSGSNTGELF
13,TRBV4-2,TRBJ2-7,ASSQDHPSLYEQY
14,TRBV24-1,TRBJ2-2,APRRLAGSPTGELF
14,TRBV4-2,TRBJ1-6,ASSTLLGLSNSPLH
15,TRBV30,TRBJ2-2,AWKSPLVFPNTGELF
12,TRBV18,TRBJ1-2,ASSQGTGHYGYT
16,TRBV3-1/TRBV3-2,TRBJ2-2,ASSQVIPRVANTGELF
12,TRBV5-5,TRBJ2-7,ASSLARQGYEQY
12,TRBV18,TRBJ1-5,ASSVSGGNQPQH
12,TRBV5-1,TRBJ2-7,ASSFGQWLYEQY